Listed below are T cell receptor beta chains from one sample, sequenced in a study of blood T cells in healthy people across ages. MiXCR, applied by TCRdb to the 5' RACE reads, yields one record per CDR3 protein. The data show fewer than 750,000 distinct CDR3 sequences, more than 45% seen once. The specimen sequenced was blood. These receptors all come from a man older than 75 in good health. CDR3s include the opening cysteine and the closing phenylalanine or tryptophan. D genes are given only for firm matches. Expanded clones get a size class; other rows say once, few or many, or leave the size out.

>NA|TRBJ2-3|TRBV20-1|NA
CSAVKALLGTDTQYF
TGCAGTGCGGTGAAAGCTCTCCTCGGCACAGATACGCAGTATTTT
>NA|TRBJ2-5|TRBV12-3/TRBV12-4|NA
CASSFKQGETQYF
TGTGCCAGCAGTTTTAAACAGGGAGAGACCCAGTACTTC
>few|TRBJ2-1|TRBV6-2/TRBV6-3|TRBD2
CASSYSLGGSGGAQYNEQFF
TGTGCCAGCAGTTACTCATTAGGAGGTAGCGGGGGGGCTCAGTACAATGAGCAGTTCTTC
>NA|TRBJ2-1|TRBV6-2/TRBV6-3|TRBD2
CASSYVRGVYNEQFF
TGTGCCAGCAGTTACGTGCGGGGGGTATACAATGAGCAGTTCTTC
>NA|TRBJ2-1|TRBV20-1|TRBD2
CSARAPGLAGYNEQFF
TGCAGTGCTAGAGCTCCGGGACTAGCGGGATACAATGAGCAGTTCTTC
>NA|TRBJ2-5|TRBV7-2|NA
CASSNRETQYF
TGTGCCAGCAGCAATCGAGAGACCCAGTACTTC
>many|TRBJ2-7|TRBV5-1|NA
CASSLGSGLYEQYF
TGCGCCAGCAGCTTGGGGTCGGGACTCTACGAGCAGTACTTC
>NA|TRBJ1-6|TRBV18|TRBD1
CASSQQGAVNSPLHF
TGTGCCAGCTCACAACAGGGGGCTGTGAATTCACCCCTCCACTTT
>NA|TRBJ2-1|TRBV11-3|NA
CASSLDSGRNNEQFF
TGTGCCAGCAGCTTAGATAGTGGGAGGAACAATGAGCAGTTCTTC
>NA|TRBJ2-7|TRBV3-1|TRBD2
CASSHRTSGRRYEQYF
TGTGCCAGCAGCCATAGGACTAGCGGAAGGAGATACGAGCAGTACTTC
>NA|TRBJ2-1|TRBV9|NA
CASSERRALSHNEQFF
TGTGCCAGCAGCGAAAGACGGGCACTCTCCCACAATGAGCAGTTCTTC
>few|TRBJ2-1|TRBV10-3|NA
CAISEKGDEEFF
TGTGCCATCAGTGAAAAAGGGGATGAAGAGTTCTTC
>many|TRBJ1-2|TRBV6-6|NA
CASTQANYGYTF
TGTGCCAGTACACAGGCTAACTATGGCTACACCTTC
>few|TRBJ2-5|TRBV2|NA
CASRWGVRSNAQETQYF
TGTGCCAGCAGGTGGGGGGTGCGGTCCAACGCTCAAGAGACCCAGTACTTC
>NA|TRBJ2-1|TRBV6-5|TRBD2
CASRGLTYNEQFF
TGTGCCAGCAGGGGACTAACCTACAATGAGCAGTTCTTC
>NA|TRBJ1-5|TRBV7-2|NA
CASSLNGYQPQHF
TGTGCCAGCAGCTTGAACGGGTATCAGCCCCAGCATTTT
>NA|TRBJ2-7|TRBV5-1|NA
CASSLAPYDYEQYF
TGCGCCAGCAGCTTGGCGCCGTATGACTACGAGCAGTACTTC
>NA|TRBJ2-5|TRBV14|TRBD1
CASSRPGQPTTQYF
TGTGCCAGCAGCCGACCGGGACAGCCAACGACCCAGTACTTC
>many|TRBJ1-1|TRBV6-6|NA
CASSFSGPHTEAFF
TGTGCCAGCAGTTTTTCCGGGCCCCACACTGAAGCTTTCTTT
>NA|TRBJ2-5|TRBV7-2|NA
CASSQNRAAETQYF
TGTGCCAGCAGCCAAAATAGGGCGGCAGAGACCCAGTACTTC
>NA|TRBJ2-3|TRBV9|TRBD1
CASSMIPGQGTDTQYF
TGTGCCAGCAGCATGATACCGGGACAGGGCACAGATACGCAGTATTTT
>NA|TRBJ1-2|TRBV10-3|NA
CAISRTGPYGYTF
TGTGCCATCAGCCGAACAGGGCCCTATGGCTACACCTTC
>NA|TRBJ2-3|TRBV5-1|NA
CASSFVRDASTDTQYF
TGCGCCAGCAGCTTTGTTCGGGACGCTAGCACAGATACGCAGTATTTT
>NA|TRBJ2-3|TRBV15|NA
CATSRVPRDTQYF
TGTGCCACCAGCAGAGTACCACGGGATACGCAGTATTTT